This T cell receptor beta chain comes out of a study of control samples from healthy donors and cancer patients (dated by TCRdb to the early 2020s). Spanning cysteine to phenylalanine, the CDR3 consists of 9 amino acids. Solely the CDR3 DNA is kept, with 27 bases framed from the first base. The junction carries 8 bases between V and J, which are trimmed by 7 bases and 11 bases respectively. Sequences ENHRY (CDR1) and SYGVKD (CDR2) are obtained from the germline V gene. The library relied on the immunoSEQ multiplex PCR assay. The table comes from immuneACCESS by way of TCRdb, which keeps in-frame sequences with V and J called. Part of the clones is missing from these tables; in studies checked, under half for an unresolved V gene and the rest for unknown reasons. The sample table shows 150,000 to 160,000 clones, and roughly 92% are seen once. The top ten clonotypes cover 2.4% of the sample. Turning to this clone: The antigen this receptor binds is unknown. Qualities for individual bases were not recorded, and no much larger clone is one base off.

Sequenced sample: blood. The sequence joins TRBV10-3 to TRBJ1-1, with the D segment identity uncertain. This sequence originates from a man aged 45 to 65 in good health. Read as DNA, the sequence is TGTGCCATCACGGGGAGGGCTTTCTTT. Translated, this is CAITGRAFF.